These T cell receptor beta chains were read from a single sample in a study of Ad26.COV2.S vaccination and SARS-CoV-2 variants. Repertoires were generated with immunoSEQ multiplex PCR, while TCRdb's copy carries only in-frame clones and drops some. This sample has hundreds of thousands of clones, with more than 80% found just once. Sequenced here: peripheral blood, sampled in a trial of Ad26.COV2.S vaccine versus placebo. The receptor source for this set is a person aged 18-65 years who received the Ad26.COV2.S COVID-19 vaccine or a placebo. The CDR3 runs from the conserved cysteine through the conserved F or W. The D gene is left open where the match is weak. Clone size is given for some rows only: seen once, a few or many times, or a class if the clone is expanded.

abundance: NA
j_gene: TRBJ1-2
v_gene: TRBV7-2
d_gene: NA
CDR3aa: CASSFGSPLNYGYTF
CDR3nt: TGTGCCAGCAGCTTTGGCAGCCCACTCAACTATGGCTACACCTTC

abundance: NA
j_gene: TRBJ2-2
v_gene: TRBV18
d_gene: TRBD2
CDR3aa: CASSPPRGAGAGELFF
CDR3nt: TGTGCCAGCTCACCACCGCGGGGGGCGGGGGCCGGGGAGCTGTTTTTT

abundance: NA
j_gene: TRBJ1-3
v_gene: TRBV6-5
d_gene: TRBD1
CDR3aa: CASSSKQGTRGNTIYF
CDR3nt: TGTGCCAGCAGTTCGAAACAGGGGACGAGGGGAAACACCATATATTTT

abundance: few
j_gene: TRBJ1-2
v_gene: TRBV9
d_gene: NA
CDR3aa: CASSRSDGGGPYGYTF
CDR3nt: TGTGCCAGCAGCCGGTCGGACGGCGGGGGACCCTATGGCTACACCTTC

abundance: NA
j_gene: TRBJ2-2
v_gene: TRBV6-5
d_gene: TRBD2
CDR3aa: CASTGRPPPTGELFF
CDR3nt: TGTGCCAGCACCGGGAGGCCCCCTCCTACCGGGGAGCTGTTTTTT

abundance: NA
j_gene: TRBJ2-5
v_gene: TRBV19
d_gene: NA
CDR3aa: CASSIGWRASPGTQYF
CDR3nt: TGTGCCAGTAGTATAGGTTGGCGAGCCAGTCCGGGGACCCAGTACTTC

abundance: once
j_gene: TRBJ2-7
v_gene: TRBV10-3
d_gene: NA
CDR3aa: CATTSGYEQYF
CDR3nt: TGTGCCACTACGTCGGGGTACGAGCAGTACTTC

abundance: NA
j_gene: TRBJ1-3
v_gene: TRBV16
d_gene: TRBD1
CDR3aa: CASSSGQGAGNTIYF
CDR3nt: TGTGCCAGCAGCTCCGGACAGGGGGCTGGAAACACCATATATTTT

abundance: NA
j_gene: TRBJ2-1
v_gene: TRBV5-1
d_gene: NA
CDR3aa: CASSLGGPAYNEQFF
CDR3nt: TGCGCCAGCAGCTTGGGAGGGCCGGCTTACAATGAGCAGTTCTTC

abundance: once
j_gene: TRBJ1-6
v_gene: TRBV7-2
d_gene: NA
CDR3aa: CASAPAWNSPLHF
CDR3nt: TGTGCCAGCGCCCCTGCGTGGAATTCACCCCTCCACTTT

abundance: NA
j_gene: TRBJ2-1
v_gene: TRBV6-6
d_gene: NA
CDR3aa: CASSLSLTGFSYNEQFF
CDR3nt: TGTGCCAGCAGTCTCTCACTTACTGGCTTCTCCTACAATGAGCAGTTCTTC

abundance: NA
j_gene: TRBJ2-6
v_gene: TRBV10-3
d_gene: NA
CDR3aa: CASSSGANVLTF
CDR3nt: TGTGCCAGCTCCTCTGGGGCCAACGTCCTGACTTTC

abundance: NA
j_gene: TRBJ2-4
v_gene: TRBV6-1
d_gene: NA
CDR3aa: CASSGGAKTTKNIQYF
CDR3nt: TGTGCCAGCAGTGGGGGGGCTAAAACGACCAAAAACATTCAGTACTTC

abundance: NA
j_gene: TRBJ1-1
v_gene: TRBV10-3
d_gene: NA
CDR3aa: CAIRTVGREAFF
CDR3nt: TGTGCCATCAGGACAGTAGGGCGAGAAGCTTTCTTT

abundance: NA
j_gene: TRBJ2-1
v_gene: TRBV7-9
d_gene: NA
CDR3aa: CASSRNTRTLNEQFF
CDR3nt: TGTGCCAGCAGCCGCAACACCCGGACCCTCAATGAGCAGTTCTTC

abundance: NA
j_gene: TRBJ1-1
v_gene: TRBV5-6
d_gene: NA
CDR3aa: CASSQSGGTNTEAFF
CDR3nt: TGTGCCAGCAGCCAATCGGGGGGAACGAACACTGAAGCTTTCTTT

abundance: NA
j_gene: TRBJ2-7
v_gene: TRBV4-2
d_gene: TRBD2
CDR3aa: CASSHLPGLAGEEQYF
CDR3nt: TGTGCCAGCAGCCACCTCCCGGGACTAGCGGGAGAAGAGCAGTACTTC

abundance: NA
j_gene: TRBJ1-5
v_gene: TRBV25-1
d_gene: NA
CDR3aa: CASSGSKVGNQPQHF
CDR3nt: TGTGCCAGCAGTGGATCTAAAGTCGGCAATCAGCCCCAGCATTTT

abundance: NA
j_gene: TRBJ1-1
v_gene: TRBV19
d_gene: TRBD1
CDR3aa: CASSWTGGPEAFF
CDR3nt: TGTGCCAGTAGCTGGACAGGTGGACCAGAAGCTTTCTTT

abundance: NA
j_gene: TRBJ2-7
v_gene: TRBV5-4
d_gene: TRBD2
CDR3aa: CASSLAGGLYEQYF
CDR3nt: TGTGCCAGCAGCTTGGCGGGGGGGCTCTACGAGCAGTACTTC

abundance: NA
j_gene: TRBJ2-1
v_gene: TRBV3-1/TRBV3-2
d_gene: TRBD2
CDR3aa: CASSQDTSVSNEQFF
CDR3nt: TGTGCCAGCAGCCAAGATACTAGCGTTAGCAATGAGCAGTTCTTC

abundance: NA
j_gene: TRBJ1-2
v_gene: TRBV6-5
d_gene: NA
CDR3aa: CASSYFIPGNYGYTF
CDR3nt: TGTGCCAGCAGTTACTTCATCCCCGGGAACTATGGCTACACCTTC

abundance: few
j_gene: TRBJ1-5
v_gene: TRBV10-3
d_gene: NA
CDR3aa: CAISSDFNSNQPQHF
CDR3nt: TGTGCCATCAGTTCGGACTTCAATAGCAATCAGCCCCAGCATTTT

abundance: few
j_gene: TRBJ1-5
v_gene: TRBV6-2/TRBV6-3
d_gene: TRBD1
CDR3aa: CASSRDRGSNQPQHF
CDR3nt: TGTGCCAGCAGCCGGGACAGGGGTAGCAATCAGCCCCAGCATTTT

abundance: NA
j_gene: TRBJ2-7
v_gene: TRBV25-1
d_gene: TRBD2
CDR3aa: CASGASGSLYEQYF
CDR3nt: TGTGCCAGCGGGGCTAGCGGGAGTTTATACGAGCAGTACTTC

abundance: NA
j_gene: TRBJ1-1
v_gene: TRBV5-5
d_gene: TRBD1
CDR3aa: CASSKGQHTEAFF
CDR3nt: TGTGCCAGCAGCAAGGGACAGCACACTGAAGCTTTCTTT

abundance: NA
j_gene: TRBJ2-3
v_gene: TRBV7-9
d_gene: NA
CDR3aa: CASNGGASTDTQYF
CDR3nt: TGTGCCAGCAACGGGGGCGCCAGCACAGATACGCAGTATTTT

abundance: NA
j_gene: TRBJ2-2
v_gene: TRBV4-2
d_gene: NA
CDR3aa: CASSQGTGPPGELFF
CDR3nt: TGTGCCAGCAGCCAAGGAACGGGGCCCCCCGGGGAGCTGTTTTTT

abundance: NA
j_gene: TRBJ2-1
v_gene: TRBV10-1
d_gene: NA
CDR3aa: CASSGPRSDEQFF
CDR3nt: TGCGCCAGCAGTGGCCCCAGGAGCGATGAGCAGTTCTTC

abundance: NA
j_gene: TRBJ1-1
v_gene: TRBV5-1
d_gene: NA
CDR3aa: CASTRGTARVDTEAFF
CDR3nt: TGCGCCAGCACCCGGGGGACCGCCAGGGTTGACACTGAAGCTTTCTTT

abundance: few
j_gene: TRBJ2-7
v_gene: TRBV2
d_gene: NA
CDR3aa: CASKATAFSYEQYF
CDR3nt: TGTGCCAGCAAGGCGACGGCCTTTTCCTACGAGCAGTACTTC

abundance: NA
j_gene: TRBJ2-5
v_gene: TRBV12-5
d_gene: NA
CDR3aa: CASGLGDRGGASSGETQYF
CDR3nt: TGTGCTAGTGGTTTGGGAGACCGAGGGGGGGCAAGCTCAGGAGAGACCCAGTACTTC

abundance: NA
j_gene: TRBJ2-3
v_gene: TRBV7-2
d_gene: NA
CDR3aa: CASSLSTDTQYF
CDR3nt: TGTGCCAGCAGCTTATCGACGGATACGCAGTATTTT

abundance: NA
j_gene: TRBJ2-2
v_gene: TRBV5-1
d_gene: TRBD2
CDR3aa: CASSGSASGSPGELFF
CDR3nt: TGCGCCAGCAGCGGCTCAGCTAGCGGGAGCCCCGGGGAGCTGTTTTTT

abundance: NA
j_gene: TRBJ1-1
v_gene: TRBV7-2
d_gene: NA
CDR3aa: CASRQGRVTEAFF
CDR3nt: TGTGCCAGCAGGCAGGGGAGGGTCACTGAAGCTTTCTTT

abundance: NA
j_gene: TRBJ2-1
v_gene: TRBV29-1
d_gene: TRBD2
CDR3aa: CSVGGSGRADWNEQFF
CDR3nt: TGCAGCGTTGGGGGTAGCGGGAGGGCAGACTGGAATGAGCAGTTCTTC

abundance: NA
j_gene: TRBJ2-2
v_gene: TRBV11-3
d_gene: NA
CDR3aa: CASSLNNGELFF
CDR3nt: TGTGCCAGCAGCTTAAATAACGGGGAGCTGTTTTTT

abundance: NA
j_gene: TRBJ1-2
v_gene: TRBV29-1
d_gene: NA
CDR3aa: CSVSEGVSYGYTF
CDR3nt: TGCAGCGTCTCAGAGGGGGTTTCCTATGGCTACACCTTC

abundance: NA
j_gene: TRBJ2-1
v_gene: TRBV18
d_gene: NA
CDR3aa: CASSPRGPVYNEQFF
CDR3nt: TGTGCCAGCTCACCACGCGGACCGGTATACAATGAGCAGTTCTTC

abundance: NA
j_gene: TRBJ1-5
v_gene: TRBV5-6
d_gene: NA
CDR3aa: CASSSRHERYSNQPQHF
CDR3nt: TGTGCCAGCAGCAGCAGACACGAGAGGTATAGCAATCAGCCCCAGCATTTT

abundance: NA
j_gene: TRBJ1-2
v_gene: TRBV2
d_gene: TRBD1
CDR3aa: CASSEQGQGAGYTF
CDR3nt: TGTGCCAGCAGTGAACAGGGACAGGGGGCTGGCTACACCTTC

abundance: NA
j_gene: TRBJ1-2
v_gene: TRBV12-3/TRBV12-4
d_gene: NA
CDR3aa: CASSFGWEYGYTF
CDR3nt: TGTGCCAGCAGTTTTGGGTGGGAATATGGCTACACCTTC

abundance: NA
j_gene: TRBJ2-1
v_gene: TRBV29-1
d_gene: TRBD1
CDR3aa: CSVDGQGNEQFF
CDR3nt: TGCAGCGTTGATGGACAGGGGAATGAGCAGTTCTTC

abundance: NA
j_gene: TRBJ2-3
v_gene: TRBV11-2
d_gene: NA
CDR3aa: CASSLGVADTQYF
CDR3nt: TGTGCCAGCAGCTTAGGGGTGGCAGATACGCAGTATTTT

abundance: NA
j_gene: TRBJ1-2
v_gene: TRBV6-6
d_gene: NA
CDR3aa: CASSYSYVSTF
CDR3nt: TGTGCCAGCAGTTACTCTTACGTTAGCACCTTC

abundance: NA
j_gene: TRBJ2-2
v_gene: TRBV11-3
d_gene: NA
CDR3aa: CASSPNRATGELFF
CDR3nt: TGTGCCAGCAGCCCTAACAGGGCGACCGGGGAGCTGTTTTTT

abundance: NA
j_gene: TRBJ2-7
v_gene: TRBV15
d_gene: TRBD1
CDR3aa: CATSRTGGGEQYF
CDR3nt: TGTGCCACCAGCAGGACAGGGGGAGGGGAGCAGTACTTC

abundance: once
j_gene: TRBJ2-7
v_gene: TRBV5-1
d_gene: NA
CDR3aa: CASSLIGPEQYF
CDR3nt: TGCGCCAGCAGCTTAATCGGGCCCGAGCAGTACTTC

abundance: NA
j_gene: TRBJ2-2
v_gene: TRBV30
d_gene: NA
CDR3aa: CAWTAASTWAGELFF
CDR3nt: TGTGCCTGGACCGCGGCCTCCACTTGGGCCGGGGAGCTGTTTTTT

abundance: once
j_gene: TRBJ2-1
v_gene: TRBV7-8
d_gene: TRBD2
CDR3aa: CASSSLAGEDNEQFF
CDR3nt: TGTGCCAGCAGCTCATTAGCGGGAGAGGATAATGAGCAGTTCTTC

abundance: NA
j_gene: TRBJ2-7
v_gene: TRBV1
d_gene: NA
CDR3aa: CTSSHIYFSAGPLYEQYF
CDR3nt: TGCACCAGCAGCCATATTTATTTTTCAGCGGGTCCACTCTACGAGCAGTACTTC

abundance: NA
j_gene: TRBJ2-2
v_gene: TRBV5-4
d_gene: NA
CDR3aa: CASSLAVINTGELFF
CDR3nt: TGTGCCAGCAGCTTGGCGGTCATCAACACCGGGGAGCTGTTTTTT

abundance: NA
j_gene: TRBJ2-1
v_gene: TRBV11-3
d_gene: NA
CDR3aa: CASSSLGRGEQFF
CDR3nt: TGTGCCAGCAGCTCCCTCGGACGGGGTGAGCAGTTCTTC

abundance: NA
j_gene: TRBJ1-2
v_gene: TRBV5-1
d_gene: TRBD1
CDR3aa: CASSDFRTGPGEGYTF
CDR3nt: TGCGCCAGCAGCGATTTCCGGACAGGGCCGGGGGAGGGCTACACCTTC